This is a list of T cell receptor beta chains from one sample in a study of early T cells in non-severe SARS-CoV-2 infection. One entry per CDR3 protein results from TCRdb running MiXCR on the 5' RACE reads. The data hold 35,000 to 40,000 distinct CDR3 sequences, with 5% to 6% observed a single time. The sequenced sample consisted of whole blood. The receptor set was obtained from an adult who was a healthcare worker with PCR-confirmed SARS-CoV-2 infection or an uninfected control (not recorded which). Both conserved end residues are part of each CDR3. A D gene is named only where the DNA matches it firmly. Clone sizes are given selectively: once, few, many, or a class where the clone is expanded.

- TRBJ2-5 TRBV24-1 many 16 TGTGCCACCAGTGATTTGACTGGCGGGGTCCAAGAGACCCAGTACTTC CATSDLTGGVQETQYF
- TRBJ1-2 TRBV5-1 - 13 TGCGCCAGCAGCTTGAGTTTTAACTATGGCTACACCTTC CASSLSFNYGYTF
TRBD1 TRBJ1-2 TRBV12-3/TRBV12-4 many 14 TGTGCCAGCAGTCCCGGACAGGGGGCGGAGGGCTACACCTTC CASSPGQGAEGYTF
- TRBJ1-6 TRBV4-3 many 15 TGCGCCAGCAGCCAAGAGGCAGGCTACTGGTCACCCCTCCACTTT CASSQEAGYWSPLHF
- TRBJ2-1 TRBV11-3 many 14 TGTGCCAGCAGCTTGGGGGGAGGCTTCAATGAGCAGTTCTTC CASSLGGGFNEQFF
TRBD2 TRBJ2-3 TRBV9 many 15 TGTGCCAGCACGGGGGGGCTAGCGAGCACAGATACGCAGTATTTT CASTGGLASTDTQYF
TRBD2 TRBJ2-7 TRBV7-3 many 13 TGTGCCAGCAGCTTACGGGGGGGATACGAGCAGTACTTC CASSLRGGYEQYF
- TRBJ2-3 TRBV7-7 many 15 TGTGCTAGCAGCTTAGATTTAGGTTCCACAGATACGCAGTATTTT CASSLDLGSTDTQYF
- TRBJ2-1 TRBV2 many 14 TGTGCCAGCAGTGAACAGGACTGGGCCTGGGGGCGGTTCTTC CASSEQDWAWGRFF
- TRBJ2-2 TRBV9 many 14 TGTGCCAGCGGGGCGGGGGCAAACACCGGGGAGCTGTTTTTT CASGAGANTGELFF
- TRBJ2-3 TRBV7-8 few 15 TGTGCCAGCAAAACGGCCGGTACTAGCACAGATACGCAGTATTTT CASKTAGTSTDTQYF
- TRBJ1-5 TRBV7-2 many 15 TGTGCTACCTCTCCGGTTAGTACCAGCAATCAGCCCCAGCATTTT CATSPVSTSNQPQHF
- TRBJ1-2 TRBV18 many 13 TGTGCCAGCTCACCAGACAGCAACTATGGCTACACCTTC CASSPDSNYGYTF
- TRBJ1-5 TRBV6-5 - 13 TGTGCCAGCTCCGGCAGTTTTAATCAGCCCCAGCATTTT CASSGSFNQPQHF